These 23 T cell receptor beta chains were sequenced from one sample in a study of T cell repertoires in cytomegalovirus infection. Their recognized antigens are unknown. TCRdb redid the calling of the reads with MiXCR, one entry per CDR3 protein. The repertoire holds some 200,000 distinct CDR3 sequences, with about 40% as singletons. Sequencing used CD8+ T cells from cultured PBMCs, obtained from culture after CMV antigen stimulation. The receptors were sampled from a human donor in good health (CMV status not recorded). Some clones in this sample may be carry-over from other donors' samples.

This chain joins TRBV9 and TRBJ2-1; D ambiguous. Germline loops: CDR1 SGDLS, CDR2 YYNGEE. This CDR3 has 15 amino acids. Trimming shortened V by 4 bases and J by 9 bases, and 20 bases separated the two germline ends. The CDR3 spells CASSPKDAARIEQFF. As DNA, the CDR3 is TGTGCCAGCAGCCCTAAGGACGCCGCGAGGATTGAGCAGTTCTTC. The variable domain in full, with the rest retrieved from reference TRBV9 and TRBJ2-1, is DSGVTQTPKHLITATGQRVTLRCSPRSGDLSVYWYQQSLDQGLQFLIQYYNGEERAKGNILERFSAQQFPDLHSELNLSSLELGDSALYFCASSPKDAARIEQFFGPGTRLTVL.

The chain couples TRBV6-5 to TRBJ2-7, with 7 bases fitting TRBD2. The germline V gene encodes CDR1 MNHEY and CDR2 SVGAGI. Germline trimming cut 2 bases from V and 8 bases from J; bases unmatched to any gene: 9. The CDR3 spans 14 residues. CDR3 amino acids: CASSYGEGLLQQYF. The CDR3 DNA sequence: TGTGCCAGCAGTTACGGGGAGGGCCTCTTACAGCAGTACTTC.

This chain uses TRBV6-6 with TRBJ2-1, with 7 bases identical to TRBD1. CDR1 is MNHNY and CDR2 is SVGAGI in the germline V gene (reference sequence). V gave up 0 bases and J gave up 2 bases; unmatched junction bases: 10. This CDR3 has 18 amino acids. The CDR3 DNA reads TGTGCCAGCAGTTACTCGAGCCCGGGACAGCGACCCTACAATGAGCAGTTCTTC. This gives the protein CASSYSSPGQRPYNEQFF.

This clonotype was detected a few times. The chain is built from TRBV7-2 and TRBJ1-6, with D possibly matching TRBD1 (6 bases). Trimming stripped 5 bases from V and 4 bases from J, with 18 bases between. Germline V lookup: CDR1 SGHTA, CDR2 FQGNSA. This CDR3 has 17 amino acids. This CDR3 reads CASSAPLGDTYNSPLHF. The CDR3 DNA sequence: TGTGCCAGCAGCGCACCACTTGGGGACACGTATAATTCACCCCTCCACTTT.

This clonotype was recorded at least ten times. V gene TRBV7-6 combines with J gene TRBJ2-3; 9 bases are a match to TRBD2. Germline CDR1 is SGHVS and CDR2 is FNYEAQ. Trimming at V came to 3 bases and at J to 0 bases, leaving 1 base not matched to a gene. The CDR3 sequence is 15 residues long. CDR3 sequence (DNA): TGTGCCAGCAGCTTTACTAGCGGGAGCACAGATACGCAGTATTTT. Translating gives CASSFTSGSTDTQYF. Supplemented by reference TRBV7-6 and TRBJ2-3, the full variable domain reads GAGVSQSPRYKVTKRGQDVALRCDPISGHVSLYWYRQALGQGPEFLTYFNYEAQQDKSGLPNDRFSAERPEGSISTLTIQRTEQRDSAMYRCASSFTSGSTDTQYFGPGTRLTVL.

V and J are TRBV6-6 and TRBJ2-1; no reliable D call. CDR3 length: 15 amino acids. With 2 bases removed from V and 5 bases from J, the gap between germline ends came to 13 bases. Per the germline V gene, CDR1 is MNHNY and CDR2 is SVGAGI (reference sequence). CDR3 loop: CASSYTTRRNNEQFF. As DNA, the CDR3 is TGTGCCAGCAGTTACACGACGAGAAGAAACAATGAGCAGTTCTTC.

This clonotype has at least ten counts. The rearrangement links TRBV20-1 to TRBJ2-1; 7 positions match TRBD2. This CDR3 has 12 amino acids. J was trimmed by 9 bases and V by 3 bases; bases with no gene match: 5. CDR1 is DFQATT and CDR2 is SNEGSKA in the germline V gene (reference sequence). Here the CDR3 reads CSASGGIGEQFF. Here the CDR3 DNA reads TGCAGTGCTAGCGGGGGGATTGGTGAGCAGTTCTTC.

The sample holds a few counts of this clonotype. The V call is TRBV7-8, the J call TRBJ2-3; D is tentatively TRBD1 or TRBD2 (6 bases each). The CDR3 covers 15 residues. Germline values: CDR1 SGHVS, CDR2 FQNEAQ. Trimming removed 0 bases at V and 2 bases at J, with 9 bases between. The CDR3, as DNA: TGTGCCAGCAGCTTAGCGTGGGGGGCCACAGATACGCAGTATTTT. Translating gives CASSLAWGATDTQYF.

The chain employs TRBV7-9 and TRBJ1-2, with TRBD1 matching over 7 bases. Looked up from germline, CDR1 is SEHNR and CDR2 is FQNEAQ (reference sequence). The CDR3 runs 16 residues. J lost 2 bases, V lost 0 bases, and 6 bases had no gene match. The DNA for the CDR3 is TGTGCCAGCAGCTTAGCGCTGGAGGGGGCGAACTATGGCTACACCTTC. It specifies CASSLALEGANYGYTF.

The J gene is TRBJ2-3, the V gene TRBV12-3 or TRBV12-4, with 8 bases fitting TRBD1. The CDR3 runs to 15 residues. With V trimmed by 6 bases and J by 1 base, 6 bases remained unmatched. CDR3 residues: CASSRRGRRTDTQYF. The CDR3 DNA reads as TGTGCCAGCAGCCGCAGGGGGCGTCGCACAGATACGCAGTATTTT.

The chain combines TRBV12-3 or TRBV12-4 with TRBJ2-1, with 9 bases that match TRBD2. This CDR3 has 14 residues. The V gene end was trimmed by 8 bases and the J gene end by 1 base; junction bases not matched to a gene: 3. The CDR3 loop is CASGTSLSYNEQFF. The DNA for the CDR3 is TGTGCCAGCGGGACTAGCCTGTCCTACAATGAGCAGTTCTTC.

V is TRBV29-1 and J is TRBJ2-3; D gene uncertain. V was clipped by 3 bases and J by 0 bases, with 7 bases between them. CDR1 SQVTM and CDR2 ANQGSEA come from the germline V gene. The CDR3 extends over 13 amino acids. The CDR3: CSVEASSTDTQYF. CDR3 DNA sequence: TGCAGCGTTGAGGCGTCTAGCACAGATACGCAGTATTTT.

The chain couples TRBV19 to TRBJ1-1; D call uncertain. CDR1 is LNHDA and CDR2 is SQIVND in the germline V gene (reference sequence). The CDR3 extends over 11 amino acids. V lost 7 bases to trimming and J lost 5 bases, with 8 bases between them. The chain's CDR3 is CASIRGTEAFF. DNA of the CDR3: TGTGCCAGTATACGCGGAACTGAAGCTTTCTTT. The whole variable domain, remainder taken from reference TRBV19 and TRBJ1-1, is DGGITQSPKYLFRKEGQNVTLSCEQNLNHDAMYWYRQDPGQGLRLIYYSQIVNDFQKGDIAEGYSVSREKKESFPLTVTSAQKNPTAFYLCASIRGTEAFFGQGTRLTVV.

The V gene is TRBV13, the J gene TRBJ2-7; maybe TRBD1 (5 bases). Germline V gives CDR1 PRHDT, CDR2 FYEKMQ (reference sequence). V was shortened by 5 bases and J by 2 bases, with 10 bases between the two germline ends. This CDR3 is built from 13 residues. CDR3 amino acids: CASSARAAYEQYF. In DNA, the CDR3 is TGTGCCAGCAGCGCCAGGGCGGCCTACGAGCAGTACTTC.

This sequence joins TRBV9 and TRBJ2-3; D may be TRBD1 (5 bases). From germline, CDR1 is SGDLS and CDR2 YYNGEE. The CDR3 consists of 17 residues. The V end lost 0 bases, the J end lost 3 bases, and 17 bases lay between the germline ends. In nucleotides, the CDR3 is TGTGCCAGCAGCGTAGTCCCCCGCAGGGAAGAGACAGATACGCAGTATTTT. The encoded protein is CASSVVPRREETDTQYF.

The rearrangement uses TRBV20-1 and TRBJ2-3; TRBD2 agrees at 7 bases. This CDR3 region has 14 residues. V lost 3 bases and J lost 4; bases outside the gene matches: 7. Germline V lookup: CDR1 DFQATT, CDR2 SNEGSKA (reference sequence). The chain's CDR3 is CSARPSGIPDTQYF. The CDR3 region has the DNA TGCAGTGCTAGGCCTAGCGGCATCCCAGATACGCAGTATTTT.

There are a few counts of this clonotype. V usage is TRBV7-4 and J usage is TRBJ2-3; 9 positions agree with TRBD2. V trimming: 8 bases; J trimming: 0 bases; junction bases outside the gene matches: 12. Germline values: CDR1 SGHVT, CDR2 SQSDAQ. CDR3 length: 17 residues. Written as DNA, the CDR3 is TGTGCCAGCCGCCCCGGAGCGGGAGGTCCTAGCACAGATACGCAGTATTTT. The encoded protein is CASRPGAGGPSTDTQYF.

The genes are TRBV28 and TRBJ1-2; possible D gene TRBD1, 6 bases. Between the trimmed V and J ends, which lost 8 bases and 3 bases, there was a span of 19 bases. CDR1 and CDR2 (germline): MDHEN, SYDVKM. The CDR3 spans 15 residues. The CDR3 nucleotides read TGTGCCAGCTCCTCCGGGAGGGGGATAGACTATGGCTACACCTTC. This translates into CASSSGRGIDYGYTF.

This chain uses TRBV7-9 with TRBJ2-7, with D unclear. This CDR3 is 15 amino acids long. CDR1 is SEHNR and CDR2 is FQNEAQ in the germline V gene (reference sequence). Trimming took off 3 bases at V and 1 base at J, with 13 bases between the two ends. The CDR3 loop reads CASSLFDDRSYEQYF. For the CDR3, the DNA is TGTGCCAGCAGCTTGTTCGACGACCGATCCTACGAGCAGTACTTC.

This clonotype was detected a few times. This sequence joins TRBV11-3 and TRBJ2-3; 7 bases fit TRBD2. This CDR3 has 15 residues. J lost 1 base, V lost 1 base, and 2 bases had no gene match. Germline values: CDR1 SGHNT, CDR2 YENEEA. CDR3 amino acids: CASSLVSGGTDTQYF. For the CDR3, the DNA is TGTGCCAGCAGCTTAGTGAGCGGGGGCACAGATACGCAGTATTTT.

The gene calls are TRBV7-6 and TRBJ1-3; possibly TRBD1 for D (5 bases). V lost 10 bases to trimming and J lost 2 bases, with 12 bases between them. Germline V gene sequence: CDR1 SGHVS, CDR2 FNYEAQ. This CDR3 comprises 13 residues. In DNA, the CDR3 is TGTGCCACCGGAAGGGGTACTGGAAACACCATATATTTT. It yields the protein CATGRGTGNTIYF.

V and J are TRBV19 and TRBJ2-1; 13 bases map to TRBD2. Trimming took 1 base from V and 4 from J; bases not matched to a gene: 4. Germline loops: CDR1 LNHDA, CDR2 SQIVND (reference sequence). There are 17 residues in the CDR3. CDR3 residues: CASSIGRLAGGYNEQFF. In DNA, the CDR3 is TGTGCCAGTAGTATAGGAAGACTAGCGGGAGGTTACAATGAGCAGTTCTTC. Looking up the rest from reference TRBV19 and TRBJ2-1 gives the full variable domain: DGGITQSPKYLFRKEGQNVTLSCEQNLNHDAMYWYRQDPGQGLRLIYYSQIVNDFQKGDIAEGYSVSREKKESFPLTVTSAQKNPTAFYLCASSIGRLAGGYNEQFFGPGTRLTVL.

The rearrangement links TRBV28 to TRBJ2-1, with 12 bases fitting TRBD2. The CDR3 is 17 residues long. V shed 6 bases, J shed 0 bases, and the junction held 6 bases outside the gene matches. CDR1 and CDR2 (germline): MDHEN, SYDVKM. This CDR3 is CASRAGLAGNSYNEQFF. CDR3 sequence (DNA): TGTGCCAGCAGGGCTGGACTAGCGGGGAACTCCTACAATGAGCAGTTCTTC.